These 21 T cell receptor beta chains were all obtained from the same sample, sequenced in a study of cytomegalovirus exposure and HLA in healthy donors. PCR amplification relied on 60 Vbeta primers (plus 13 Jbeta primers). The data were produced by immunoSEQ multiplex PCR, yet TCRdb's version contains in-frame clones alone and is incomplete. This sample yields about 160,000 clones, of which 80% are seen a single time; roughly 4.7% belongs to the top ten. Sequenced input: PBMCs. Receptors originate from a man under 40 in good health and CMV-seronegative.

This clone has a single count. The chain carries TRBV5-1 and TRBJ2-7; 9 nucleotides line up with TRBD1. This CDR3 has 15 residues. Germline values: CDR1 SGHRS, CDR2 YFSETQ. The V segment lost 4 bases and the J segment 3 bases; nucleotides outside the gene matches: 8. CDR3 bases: TGCGCCAGCAGCCCTTCTGGGACAGGGTACTACGAGCAGTACTTC. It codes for CASSPSGTGYYEQYF.

This CDR3 is CASSRGLSYTQTKNIQYF. DNA for the CDR3: TGTGCCAGTAGTAGGGGACTATCCTACACCCAGACCAAAAACATTCAGTACTTC. The chain combines TRBV27 with TRBJ2-4, with TRBD2 identical over 7 bases. Looked up from germline, CDR1 is MNHEY and CDR2 is SMNVEV (reference sequence). The length of the CDR3 is 18 residues. V trimming: 9 bases; J trimming: 2 bases; junction bases outside the gene matches: 19.

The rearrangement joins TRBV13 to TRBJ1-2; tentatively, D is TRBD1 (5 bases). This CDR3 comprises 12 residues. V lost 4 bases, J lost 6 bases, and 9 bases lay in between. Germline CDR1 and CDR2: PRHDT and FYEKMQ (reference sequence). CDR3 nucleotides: TGTGCCAGCAGCTCGTCAGGGAATGGCTACACCTTC. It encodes CASSSSGNGYTF.

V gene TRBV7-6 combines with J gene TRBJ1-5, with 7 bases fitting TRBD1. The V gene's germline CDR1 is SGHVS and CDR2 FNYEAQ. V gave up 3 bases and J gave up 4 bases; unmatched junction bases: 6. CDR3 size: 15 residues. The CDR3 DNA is TGTGCCAGCAGCTTCGATGGGACAGAGAATCAGCCCCAGCATTTT. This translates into CASSFDGTENQPQHF.

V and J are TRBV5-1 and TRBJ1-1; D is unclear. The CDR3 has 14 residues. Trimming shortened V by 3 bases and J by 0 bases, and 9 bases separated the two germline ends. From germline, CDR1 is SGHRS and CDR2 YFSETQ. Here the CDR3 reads CASSSTTVNTEAFF. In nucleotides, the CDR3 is TGCGCCAGCAGCTCGACCACAGTGAACACTGAAGCTTTCTTT. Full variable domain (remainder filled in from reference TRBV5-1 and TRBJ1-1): KAGVTQTPRYLIKTRGQQVTLSCSPISGHRSVSWYQQTPGQGLQFLFEYFSETQRNKGNFPGRFSGRQFSNSRSEMNVSTLELGDSALYLCASSSTTVNTEAFFGQGTRLTVV.

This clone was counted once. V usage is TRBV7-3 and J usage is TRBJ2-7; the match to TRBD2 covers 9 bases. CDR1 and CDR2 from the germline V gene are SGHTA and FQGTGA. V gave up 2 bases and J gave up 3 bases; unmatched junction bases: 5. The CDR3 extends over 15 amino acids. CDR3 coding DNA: TGTGCCAGCAGCTTAGGTCCGACTAGCGGCTACGAGCAGTACTTC. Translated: CASSLGPTSGYEQYF.

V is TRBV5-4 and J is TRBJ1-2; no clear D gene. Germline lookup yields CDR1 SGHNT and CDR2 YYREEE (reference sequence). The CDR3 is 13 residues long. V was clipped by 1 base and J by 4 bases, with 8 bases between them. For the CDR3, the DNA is TGTGCCAGCAGCTTGATAACTTCCTATGGCTACACCTTC. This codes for CASSLITSYGYTF.

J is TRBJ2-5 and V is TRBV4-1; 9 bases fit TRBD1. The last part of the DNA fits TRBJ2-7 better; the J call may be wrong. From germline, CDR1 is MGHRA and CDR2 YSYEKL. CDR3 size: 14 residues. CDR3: CASRPLGQGNEQYF. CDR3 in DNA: TGCGCCAGCAGACCCCTAGGACAGGGGAACGAGCAGTACTTC.

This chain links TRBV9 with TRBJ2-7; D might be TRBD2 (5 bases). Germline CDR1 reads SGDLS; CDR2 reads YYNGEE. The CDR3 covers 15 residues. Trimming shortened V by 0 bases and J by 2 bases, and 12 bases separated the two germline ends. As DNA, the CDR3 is TGTGCCAGCAGCGTAGGGCTAGCACCGACCTACGAGCAGTACTTC. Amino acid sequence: CASSVGLAPTYEQYF. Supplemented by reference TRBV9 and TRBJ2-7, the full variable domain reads DSGVTQTPKHLITATGQRVTLRCSPRSGDLSVYWYQQSLDQGLQFLIQYYNGEERAKGNILERFSAQQFPDLHSELNLSSLELGDSALYFCASSVGLAPTYEQYFGPGTRLTVT.

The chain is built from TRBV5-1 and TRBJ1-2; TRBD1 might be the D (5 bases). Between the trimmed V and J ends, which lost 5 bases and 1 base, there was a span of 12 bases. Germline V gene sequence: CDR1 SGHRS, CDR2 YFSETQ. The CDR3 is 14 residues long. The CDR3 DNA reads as TGCGCCAGCAGAGAAGACAGAAATAACTATGGCTACACCTTC. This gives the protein CASREDRNNYGYTF.

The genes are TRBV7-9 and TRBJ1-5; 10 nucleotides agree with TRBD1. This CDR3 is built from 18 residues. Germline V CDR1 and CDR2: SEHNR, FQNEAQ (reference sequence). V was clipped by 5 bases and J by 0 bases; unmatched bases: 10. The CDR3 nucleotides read TGTGCCAGCAGCACGGGACAGGGGATAGGGTATAGCAATCAGCCCCAGCATTTT. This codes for CASSTGQGIGYSNQPQHF.

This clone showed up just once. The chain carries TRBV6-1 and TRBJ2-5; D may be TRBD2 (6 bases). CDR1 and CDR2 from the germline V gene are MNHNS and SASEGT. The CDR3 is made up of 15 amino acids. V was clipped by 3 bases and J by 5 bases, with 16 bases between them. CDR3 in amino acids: CASSDVGGVGETQYF. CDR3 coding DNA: TGTGCCAGCAGTGATGTTGGCGGGGTGGGGGAGACCCAGTACTTC.

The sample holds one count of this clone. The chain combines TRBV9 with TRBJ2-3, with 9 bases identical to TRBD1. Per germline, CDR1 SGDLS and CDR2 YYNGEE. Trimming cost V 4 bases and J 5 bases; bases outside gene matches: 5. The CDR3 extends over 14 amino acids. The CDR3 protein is CASSFRQGGDTQYF. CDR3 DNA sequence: TGTGCCAGCAGCTTCCGACAGGGGGGAGATACGCAGTATTTT.

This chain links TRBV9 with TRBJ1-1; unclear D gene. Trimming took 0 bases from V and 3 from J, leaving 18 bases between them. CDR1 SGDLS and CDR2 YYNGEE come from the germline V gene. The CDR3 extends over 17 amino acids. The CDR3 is CASSVAPRRGEDTEAFF. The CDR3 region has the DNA TGTGCCAGCAGCGTAGCCCCCCGACGGGGTGAGGACACTGAAGCTTTCTTT. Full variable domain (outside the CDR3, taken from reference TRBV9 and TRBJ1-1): DSGVTQTPKHLITATGQRVTLRCSPRSGDLSVYWYQQSLDQGLQFLIQYYNGEERAKGNILERFSAQQFPDLHSELNLSSLELGDSALYFCASSVAPRRGEDTEAFFGQGTRLTVV.

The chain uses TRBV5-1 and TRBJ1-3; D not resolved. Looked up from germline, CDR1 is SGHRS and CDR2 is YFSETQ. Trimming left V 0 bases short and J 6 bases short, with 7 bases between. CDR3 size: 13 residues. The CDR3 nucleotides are TGCGCCAGCAGCTTGGGGGAGACAAACACCATATATTTT. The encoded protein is CASSLGETNTIYF.

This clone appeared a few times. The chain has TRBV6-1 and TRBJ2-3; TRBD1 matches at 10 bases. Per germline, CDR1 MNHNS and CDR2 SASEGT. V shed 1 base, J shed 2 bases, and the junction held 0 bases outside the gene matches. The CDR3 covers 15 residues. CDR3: CASSEGQGATDTQYF. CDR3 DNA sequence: TGTGCCAGCAGTGAAGGACAGGGGGCCACAGATACGCAGTATTTT.

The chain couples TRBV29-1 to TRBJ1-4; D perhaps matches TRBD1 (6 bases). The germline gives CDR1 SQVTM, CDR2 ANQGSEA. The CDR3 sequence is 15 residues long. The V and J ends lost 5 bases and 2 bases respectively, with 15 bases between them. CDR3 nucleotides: TGCAGCGTTTGTCTGGGGCAGGGGACTAATGAAAAACTGTTTTTT. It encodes CSVCLGQGTNEKLFF.

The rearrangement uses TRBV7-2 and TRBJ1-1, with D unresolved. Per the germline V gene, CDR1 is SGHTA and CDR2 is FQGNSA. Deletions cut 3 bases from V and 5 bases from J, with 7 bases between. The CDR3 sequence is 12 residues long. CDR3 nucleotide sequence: TGTGCCAGCAGCTTCACGGGGACTGAAGCTTTCTTT. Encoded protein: CASSFTGTEAFF.

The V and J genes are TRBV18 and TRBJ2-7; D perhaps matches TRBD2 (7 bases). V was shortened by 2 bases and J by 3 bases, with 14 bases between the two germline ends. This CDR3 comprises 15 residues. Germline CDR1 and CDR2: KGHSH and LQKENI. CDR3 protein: CASSPEGGQGYEQYF. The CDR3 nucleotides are TGTGCCAGCTCACCAGAGGGGGGGCAGGGCTACGAGCAGTACTTC. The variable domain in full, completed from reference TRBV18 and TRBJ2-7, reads NAGVMQNPRHLVRRRGQEARLRCSPMKGHSHVYWYRQLPEEGLKFMVYLQKENIIDESGMPKERFSAEFPKEGPSILRIQQVVRGDSAAYFCASSPEGGQGYEQYFGPGTRLTVT.

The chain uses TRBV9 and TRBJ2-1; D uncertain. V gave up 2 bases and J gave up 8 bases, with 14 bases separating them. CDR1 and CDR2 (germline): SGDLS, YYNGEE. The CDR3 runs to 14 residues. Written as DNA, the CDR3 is TGTGCCAGCAGCGTTGTTACTCGAGCTGATGAGCAGTTCTTC. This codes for CASSVVTRADEQFF.

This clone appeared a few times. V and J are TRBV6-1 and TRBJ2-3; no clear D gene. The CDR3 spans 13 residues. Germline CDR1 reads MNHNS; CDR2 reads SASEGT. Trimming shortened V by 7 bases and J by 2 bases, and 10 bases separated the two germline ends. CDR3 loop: CASNLRITDTQYF. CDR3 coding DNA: TGTGCCAGCAACCTGAGGATCACAGATACGCAGTATTTT.